A single sample gave rise to the 17 T cell receptor beta chains below, sequenced in a study of chemoradiotherapy in HPV16-positive cancers. The protocol was immunoSEQ multiplex PCR, while the TCRdb copy is restricted to in-frame clones and leaves out a portion. The table has approximately 12,000 clones, about nine tenths seen once. Here the sequenced sample was blood, taken from a patient who underwent chemoradiotherapy. All receptors derive from a human donor with HPV-associated anogenital cancer.

V gene TRBV7-9 combines with J gene TRBJ1-1, with TRBD1 matching 8 bases. CDR3 length equals 17 residues. Germline trimming cut 5 bases from V and 5 bases from J; bases unmatched to any gene: 16. From germline, CDR1 is SEHNR and CDR2 FQNEAQ (reference sequence). CDR3 nucleotide sequence: TGTGCCAGCAGCACCACAAAGCCCGACAGGGGAGGTACTGAAGCTTTCTTT. Its translation is CASSTTKPDRGGTEAFF.

This chain joins TRBV10-1 and TRBJ2-3; D is undetermined. The CDR3 is 14 amino acids. The V end lost 5 bases, the J end lost 8 bases, and 17 bases lay between the germline ends. CDR1 WNHNN and CDR2 SYGVQD come from the germline V gene (reference sequence). DNA of the CDR3: TGCGCCAGCAGTAATCGGCAGGCTTTTGGTACGCAGTATTTT. Protein sequence: CASSNRQAFGTQYF.

This chain links TRBV7-2 with TRBJ2-7, with D perhaps matching TRBD1 (5 bases). Germline CDR1 SGHTA, CDR2 FQGNSA. The V end lost 5 bases, the J end lost 2 bases, and 13 bases lay between the germline ends. The CDR3 length is 14 residues. The CDR3 region has the DNA TGTGCCAGCAGCCGAGACAGCACAGCCTACGAGCAGTACTTC. It encodes CASSRDSTAYEQYF.

This chain connects TRBV11-2 to TRBJ2-7; 8 nucleotides line up with TRBD1. Per the germline V gene, CDR1 is SGHAT and CDR2 is FQNNGV. V lost 1 base, J lost 0 bases, and 2 bases stayed unmatched. The CDR3 contains 15 residues. The CDR3 DNA sequence: TGTGCCAGCAGCTTAGGGGACAGGTACTCCTACGAGCAGTACTTC. It encodes CASSLGDRYSYEQYF.

The DNA for the CDR3 is TGTGCCAGCAGTCAACCCGGGACAGGAGATCTAGGTGGCTACACCTTC. This codes for CASSQPGTGDLGGYTF. The gene calls are TRBV27 and TRBJ1-2; 8 bases line up with TRBD1. This CDR3 is 16 amino acids long. With V trimmed by 5 bases and J by 7 bases, 15 bases remained unmatched. Germline values: CDR1 MNHEY, CDR2 SMNVEV (reference sequence).

This chain's CDR3 is CASSYAAGELFF. Written as DNA, the CDR3 is TGTGCCAGCAGTTACGCGGCCGGGGAGCTGTTTTTT. This chain connects TRBV6-5 to TRBJ2-2; D gene unclear. Per the germline V gene, CDR1 is MNHEY and CDR2 is SVGAGI. V gave up 2 bases and J gave up 6 bases, with 4 bases separating them. The CDR3 covers 12 residues.

The rearrangement links TRBV29-1 to TRBJ2-1; perhaps TRBD2 as D (5 bases). The CDR3 is made up of 14 amino acids. Germline CDR1 is SQVTM and CDR2 is ANQGSEA. Trimming removed 0 bases from V and 3 bases from J, with 9 bases in between. The chain's CDR3 is CSVEDEGGYNEQFF. Here the CDR3 DNA reads TGCAGCGTTGAAGATGAGGGCGGCTACAATGAGCAGTTCTTC.

The chain links TRBV19 to TRBJ1-1; D gene ambiguous. The CDR3 is 15 amino acids. CDR1 LNHDA and CDR2 SQIVND come from the germline V gene (reference sequence). V was trimmed by 1 base and J by 0 bases, leaving 9 bases between them. The CDR3 bases are TGTGCCAGTAGTATAGTGGCGGCCCTGAACACTGAAGCTTTCTTT. Protein product: CASSIVAALNTEAFF.

The chain recombines TRBV5-1 with TRBJ2-3; D not resolved. V lost 2 bases to trimming and J lost 1 base, with 8 bases between them. The CDR3 length is 14 residues. Looked up from germline, CDR1 is SGHRS and CDR2 is YFSETQ. The CDR3 DNA reads as TGCGCCAGCAGCTTTCTGGACGGCACAGATACGCAGTATTTT. Its translation is CASSFLDGTDTQYF.

V gene TRBV5-1 combines with J gene TRBJ2-7; TRBD1 agrees at 8 bases. Germline CDR1 SGHRS, CDR2 YFSETQ. The CDR3 sequence is 15 residues long. J gave up 3 bases and V 0 bases, and 5 bases lay outside the gene matches. CDR3 sequence (DNA): TGCGCCAGCAGCTTGGACCCACAGGGGGGCTACGAGCAGTACTTC. Amino acid sequence: CASSLDPQGGYEQYF.

This clone was seen only once. J is TRBJ1-1 and V is TRBV18; 8 bases fit TRBD1. Per the germline V gene, CDR1 is KGHSH and CDR2 is LQKENI. This CDR3 is 13 amino acids long. V lost 3 bases to trimming and J lost 8 bases; unmatched junction nucleotides: 5. CDR3 in amino acids: CASSPQGAAEAFF. The CDR3 DNA follows: TGTGCCAGCTCACCGCAGGGGGCCGCGGAAGCTTTCTTT.

This rearrangement joins TRBV10-3 to TRBJ2-3, with 8 bases matching TRBD2. The V segment lost 11 bases and the J segment 5 bases; nucleotides outside the gene matches: 12. The germline V gene has CDR1 ENHRY and CDR2 SYGVKD. The CDR3 covers 14 residues. Here the CDR3 reads CASIRGGRRDTQYF. CDR3 nucleotide sequence: TGTGCCTCTATCCGGGGGGGCCGGAGAGATACGCAGTATTTT.

This clone was counted a single time. This sequence joins TRBV30 and TRBJ2-2, with a tentative D call TRBD1 (5 bases). Trimming cost V 3 bases and J 6 bases, with 8 bases left between them. This CDR3 comprises 12 residues. From germline, CDR1 is GTSNPN and CDR2 SVGIG (reference sequence). As DNA, the CDR3 is TGTGCCTGGAGGGGCAGGGCCGGGGAGCTGTTTTTT. Translated: CAWRGRAGELFF. Together with reference TRBV30 and TRBJ2-2, the CDR3 gives the full variable domain: SQTIHQWPATLVQPVGSPLSLECTVEGTSNPNLYWYRQAAGRGLQLLFYSVGIGQISSEVPQNLSASRPQDRQFILSSKKLLLSDSGFYLCAWRGRAGELFFGEGSRLTVL.

The chain links TRBV10-3 to TRBJ2-2, with unresolved D. Between the trimmed V and J ends, which lost 3 bases and 1 base, there was a span of 9 bases. Germline-derived CDR1 and CDR2 are ENHRY and SYGVKD. The CDR3 spans 15 residues. The CDR3 bases are TGTGCCATCAGTGAAAGGGCCGGGAACACCGGGGAGCTGTTTTTT. Amino acids: CAISERAGNTGELFF.

V usage is TRBV5-6 and J usage is TRBJ2-3; 11 bases line up with TRBD2. In germline, CDR1 is SGHDT, CDR2 YYEEEE. The CDR3 loop spans 14 amino acids. The CDR3 loop reads CGSSSGGGTDTQYF. CDR3 sequence (DNA): TGTGGCTCGAGTAGCGGGGGGGGTACAGATACGCAGTATTTT.

This rearrangement joins TRBV19 to TRBJ1-2; D gene ambiguous. The V and J ends lost 5 bases and 8 bases respectively, with 9 bases between them. This CDR3 is 11 amino acids long. CDR1 is LNHDA, CDR2 SQIVND, per germline (reference sequence). This chain's CDR3 is CASSEGIGYTF. Written as DNA, the CDR3 is TGTGCCAGTAGTGAGGGAATCGGCTACACCTTC.

Only a few counts were recorded for this clone. The V and J genes are TRBV4-2 and TRBJ1-5, with 8 bases that match TRBD1. J was trimmed by 6 bases and V by 3 bases; bases with no gene match: 13. CDR3 length equals 17 residues. Per germline, CDR1 LGHNA and CDR2 YNFKEQ. This chain's CDR3 is CASSQDADRGGGQPQHF. In DNA, the CDR3 is TGTGCCAGCAGCCAGGACGCCGACAGGGGAGGGGGTCAGCCCCAGCATTTT.